The present TCR beta chain was sequenced within a study of T cell responses to AZD1222 COVID-19 vaccine. V shed 4 bases and J 2 bases; nucleotides not matched to a gene: 4. This CDR3 spans 14 amino acids. Germline CDR1 MNHEY, CDR2 SVGAGI. Broader study findings: The study sampled repertoires only after the peak T cell response.

Analysis merged second doses at about 4 or about 12 weeks. Sequenced by immunoSEQ multiplex PCR; TCRdb stores in-frame clones only, minus some. The sample has more than 95,000 clones, roughly 82% seen once. Details on this clone: What it recognizes is unknown.

The sequences come from peripheral blood, collected 28 days after the second AZD1222 dose. This sequence joins TRBV6-5 and TRBJ1-1, with 7 bases identical to TRBD1. This sequence originates from an adult who received the AZD1222 COVID-19 vaccine. The CDR3 loop is CASSSWDSNTEAFF. The CDR3 region has the DNA TGTGCCAGCAGTTCCTGGGACAGCAACACTGAAGCTTTCTTT.